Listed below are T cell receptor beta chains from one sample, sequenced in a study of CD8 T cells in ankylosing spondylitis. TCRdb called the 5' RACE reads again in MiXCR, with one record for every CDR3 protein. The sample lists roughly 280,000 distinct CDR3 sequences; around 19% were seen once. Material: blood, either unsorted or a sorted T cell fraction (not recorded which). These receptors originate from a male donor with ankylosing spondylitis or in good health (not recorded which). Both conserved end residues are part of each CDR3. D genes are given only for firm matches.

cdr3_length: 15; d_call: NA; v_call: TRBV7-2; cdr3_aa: CASSSQLSGAETQYF
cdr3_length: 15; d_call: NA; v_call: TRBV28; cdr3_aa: CASIGTGVRNTEAFF
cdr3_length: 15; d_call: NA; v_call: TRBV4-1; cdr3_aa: CVSSQVAGGNNEQFF
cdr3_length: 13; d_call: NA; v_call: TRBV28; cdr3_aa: CASLSGNTGELFF
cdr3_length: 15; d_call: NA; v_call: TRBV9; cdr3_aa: CASSVGRGGTGELFF
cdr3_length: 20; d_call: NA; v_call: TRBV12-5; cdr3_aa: CASGLVGAVTPIHSFDEQFF
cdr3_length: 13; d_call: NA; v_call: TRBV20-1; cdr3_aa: CSATRDTNQPQHF
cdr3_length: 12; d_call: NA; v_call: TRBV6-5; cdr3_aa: CASTGYNSPLHF
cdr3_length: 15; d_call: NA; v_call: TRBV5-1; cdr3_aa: CASSPGHSGANVLTF
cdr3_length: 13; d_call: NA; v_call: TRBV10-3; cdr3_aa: CAIRETDNNEQFF
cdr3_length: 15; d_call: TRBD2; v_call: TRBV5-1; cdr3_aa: CASSSRGGAVETQYF
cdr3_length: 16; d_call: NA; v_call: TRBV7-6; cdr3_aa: CASSLARQVNTDTQYF
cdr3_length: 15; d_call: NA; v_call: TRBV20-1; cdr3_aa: CSATRTESSTDTQYF
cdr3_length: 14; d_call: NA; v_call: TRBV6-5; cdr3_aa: CASSYSFFTGELFF
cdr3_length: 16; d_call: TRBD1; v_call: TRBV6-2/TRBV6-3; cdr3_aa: CASSPGTGFRGDEQFF
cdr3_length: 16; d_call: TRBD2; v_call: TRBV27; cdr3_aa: CASSTSGGSLYHEQFF
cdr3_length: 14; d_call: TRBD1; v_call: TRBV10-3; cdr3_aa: CATTGQGDQETQYF
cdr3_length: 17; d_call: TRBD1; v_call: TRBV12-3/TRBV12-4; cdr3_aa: CASSWVMGQGNNQPQHF
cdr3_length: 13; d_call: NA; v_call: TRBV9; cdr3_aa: CASSVDGNQPQHF
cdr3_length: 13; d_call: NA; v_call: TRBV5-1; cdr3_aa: CASSRPGSDTQYF
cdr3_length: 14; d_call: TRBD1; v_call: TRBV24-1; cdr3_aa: CATKGTGLTTEAFF
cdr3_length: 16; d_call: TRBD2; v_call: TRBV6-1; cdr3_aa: CASSLPLAGGLNEQFF
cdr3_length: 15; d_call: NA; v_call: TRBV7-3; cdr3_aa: CASSLDARGTGELFF
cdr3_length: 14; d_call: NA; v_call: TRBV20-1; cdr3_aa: CSAAVARFTDTQYF
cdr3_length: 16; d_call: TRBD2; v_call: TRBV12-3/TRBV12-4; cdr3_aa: CASSGTSGGPYNEQFF
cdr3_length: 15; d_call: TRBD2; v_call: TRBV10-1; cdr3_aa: CASQVPRGGSDTQYF
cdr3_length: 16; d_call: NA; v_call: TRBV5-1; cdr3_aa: CASSLDTGSSYNEQFF
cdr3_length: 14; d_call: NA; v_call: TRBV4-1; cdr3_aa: CASSQDRAGNGYTF
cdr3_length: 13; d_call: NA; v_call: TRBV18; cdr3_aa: CAGAEISTDTQYF
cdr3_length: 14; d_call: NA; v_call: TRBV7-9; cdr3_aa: CASSFPISNYGYTF
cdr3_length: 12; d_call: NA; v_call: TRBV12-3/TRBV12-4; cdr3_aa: CASSFTKFEQFF